Listed below are T cell receptor beta chains from one sample, sequenced in a study of blood T cell repertoires in COVID-19. Method: immunoSEQ multiplex PCR; TCRdb's copy keeps in-frame clones and lacks some. This sample has some 150,000 clones, with approximately 84% found just once. What was sequenced was PBMCs or T cells enriched from blood (not recorded which). These TCRs come from a human donor with acute COVID-19. The donor label of this sample is uncertain. Both conserved end residues are trimmed from each CDR3. The order of the fields is V gene, J gene, CDR3 protein.

TRBV27,TRBJ2-7,ASSPGTGYEQY
TRBV30,TRBJ1-1,AWREGAMNTEAF
TRBV27,TRBJ1-1,ASSFRPFDRNNEAF
TRBV19,TRBJ2-1,ASSPRSGGSVNEQF
TRBV7-2,TRBJ2-7,ASSLGGSAYEQY
TRBV24-1,TRBJ1-2,ATSDFRGGNGYT
TRBV5-6,TRBJ1-2,ASSRREYYGYT
TRBV10-3,TRBJ2-5,AISDASGAGGETQY
TRBV30,TRBJ1-4,AWTSPFGHTEKLF
TRBV6-5,TRBJ2-7,ASSWASGGADEQY
TRBV5-5,TRBJ2-1,ASSFRDREF
TRBV7-9,TRBJ2-1,ASSLAVAGGPAYNEQF
TRBV10-3,TRBJ2-7,AISESHRMGHYEQY
TRBV28,TRBJ1-1,ASSLSHTEAF
TRBV7-3,TRBJ2-5,ASSLFGRGLQETQY
TRBV6-1,TRBJ1-5,ASSERQLTYSNQPQH
TRBV7-9,TRBJ1-1,ASSPRDRGNTEAF
TRBV27,TRBJ2-3,ASSLSGGSTDTQY
TRBV10-3,TRBJ2-7,AISENRGIDEQY
TRBV7-2,TRBJ1-3,ASSPTGSSGNTIY
TRBV6-2/TRBV6-3,TRBJ1-1,ASSFGGGTEAF
TRBV2,TRBJ2-7,ASSPGTGASYEQY
TRBV12-5,TRBJ1-2,ASGFIATGATYGYT
TRBV7-9,TRBJ1-4,ASSSGQGVPNEKLF
TRBV7-9,TRBJ2-7,ASSSPSGTGSIYEQY
TRBV21-1,TRBJ2-7,ASSGPRGQGLYYEQY
TRBV27,TRBJ2-1,ASSLSGPGSSNSEQF
TRBV7-8,TRBJ2-2,ASSYNRGFTGELF
TRBV6-6,TRBJ1-3,ASSLGQGTSGNTIY
TRBV30,TRBJ1-2,AWSVRMQREGGYT
TRBV7-2,TRBJ2-4,ASSSQTGNIQY
TRBV30,TRBJ2-7,ACTNRDSSYEQY
TRBV7-2,TRBJ2-1,ASSRTSGANEQF
TRBV5-1,TRBJ2-7,ASSLRGQGAYEQY
TRBV21-1,TRBJ2-4,ASSKEGGQGPKNIQY
TRBV7-9,TRBJ1-1,ASSLGQENTEAF
TRBV5-1,TRBJ1-1,ASSLAGARGTEAF
TRBV14,TRBJ1-2,ASSPLTGTGYT
TRBV5-4,TRBJ1-2,ASSLGTGVSGYT
TRBV21-1,TRBJ1-2,ASSKGLCVYRARGYGYT
TRBV9,TRBJ1-1,ASSLTPSIDTEAF
TRBV3-1/TRBV3-2,TRBJ1-1,ASSQVGDEAF